Included here is one TCR beta chain sequence, with context. The antigen is unknown. Documented treatment: about 20 received Ad26.COV2.S at low or high dose, single or two shots; about 5 received placebo; per-sample allocation not given. Sampling was done on day 63 after the first vaccine or placebo injection. The CDR3 runs to 17 residues. Germline assignment: CDR1 SGHAT and CDR2 FQNNGV. V gave up 5 bases and J gave up 7 bases, with 24 bases separating them. The sample comes from a study of Ad26.COV2.S vaccination and SARS-CoV-2 variants. The assay was immunoSEQ multiplex PCR, and TCRdb's table has in-frame clones only and misses some. The sample lists a few hundred thousand clones, 70% to 90% occurring once. Broader study findings: Recipients given vaccine exceeded placebo recipients in spike-specific TCR breadth.

The source was peripheral blood, collected in a trial of Ad26.COV2.S vaccine versus placebo. The chain uses TRBV11-2 and TRBJ2-1, with D maybe TRBD1 (5 bases). This TCR derives from a person between 18 and 65 years old who received the Ad26.COV2.S COVID-19 vaccine or a placebo. The CDR3: CASSPRGWAGLRNEQFF. Written as DNA, the CDR3 is TGTGCCAGCAGCCCTAGAGGTTGGGCAGGGCTCAGAAATGAGCAGTTCTTC. The complete variable domain, with remaining parts taken from reference TRBV11-2 and TRBJ2-1, reads EAGVAQSPRYKIIEKRQSVAFWCNPISGHATLYWYQQILGQGPKLLIQFQNNGVVDDSQLPKDRFSAERLKGVDSTLKIQPAKLEDSAVYLCASSPRGWAGLRNEQFFGPGTRLTVL.